The rows below give T cell receptor beta chains drawn from one sample of a study of glioma-infiltrating T cells. TCRdb re-called the multiplex PCR reads through MiXCR, storing one row per CDR3 protein. The sample records around 99,000 distinct CDR3 sequences, under 30% being singletons. The sequencing input was glioma tissue, nonneoplastic brain tissue, or PBMCs (not recorded which). These receptors were taken from a human donor with low-grade glioma or glioblastoma, undergoing nonglioma brain surgery, or in good health (not recorded which). Both conserved end residues are part of each CDR3. A D gene is named only where the DNA matches it firmly. Clone sizes are given selectively: once, few, many, or a class where the clone is expanded.

v_gene	j_gene	abundance	d_gene	CDR3nt	CDR3aa
TRBV4-3	TRBJ1-2	many	NA	TGCGCCAGCAGCCAAACAGGCTTACTTGGCTACACCTTC	CASSQTGLLGYTF
TRBV18	TRBJ1-6	many	NA	TGTGCCAGCCAAACAACAGCCGGCTCCTATAATTCACCCCTCCACTTT	CASQTTAGSYNSPLHF
TRBV30	TRBJ1-6	many	TRBD1	TGTGCCTGGAGCGACAGGGTTGATTCACCCCTCCACTTT	CAWSDRVDSPLHF
TRBV7-2	TRBJ1-2	many	NA	TGTGCCAGCAGCTTTTCAGGGGCTAACTATGGCTACACCTTC	CASSFSGANYGYTF
TRBV4-1	TRBJ1-1	NA	NA	TGCGCCAGCAGCCAATTACACGGGAACACTGAAGCTTTCTTT	CASSQLHGNTEAFF
TRBV6-6	TRBJ2-7	NA	NA	TGTGCCAGCAGTTACTACTACGTCGCCTACGAGCAGTACTTC	CASSYYYVAYEQYF
TRBV12-3/TRBV12-4	TRBJ1-2	NA	NA	TGTGCCAGCAGTTTGGGAAACGGCTACACCTTC	CASSLGNGYTF
TRBV5-4	TRBJ1-1	many	TRBD1	TGTGCCAGCAGCCCAGGCGGGACAGGGGGCACTGAAGCTTTCTTT	CASSPGGTGGTEAFF
TRBV18	TRBJ2-5	many	NA	TGTGCCAGCTCCCAGGGGAGACAAGAGACCCAGTACTTC	CASSQGRQETQYF
TRBV6-1	TRBJ2-1	few	NA	TGTGCCAGCAGTCCCGCCTATGAGCAGTTCTTC	CASSPAYEQFF
TRBV18	TRBJ2-1	many	TRBD2	TGTGCCAGCTCACCGGGACTAGCGGGGGACAATGAGCAGTTCTTC	CASSPGLAGDNEQFF
TRBV9	TRBJ1-6	few	NA	TGTGCCAGCAGCGAGTACGGGACCTCTAATTCACCCCTCCACTTT	CASSEYGTSNSPLHF
TRBV2	TRBJ1-5	NA	NA	TGTGCCAGCAGTAAAGGAAGGACCAATCAGCCCCAGCATTTT	CASSKGRTNQPQHF
TRBV4-2	TRBJ1-1	NA	TRBD1	TGTGCCGGCGGGGACCCGGACAGGAGGAATAGGGCTGAAGCTTTCTTT	CAGGDPDRRNRAEAFF
TRBV6-1	TRBJ1-5	NA	NA	TGTGCCAGCAGGGGGACGGGACTTAGCAATCAGCCCCAGCATTTT	CASRGTGLSNQPQHF
TRBV28	TRBJ2-5	many	TRBD1	TGTGCCAGCAGTTTAACCCCCAGGTTACAGGGGGAGGAGACCCAGTACTTC	CASSLTPRLQGEETQYF
TRBV3-1	TRBJ2-3	once	TRBD1	TGTGCCAGCAGACAAGGACAGGGGGCGTTGGCAGATACGCAGTATTTT	CASRQGQGALADTQYF
TRBV5-1	TRBJ1-1	many	TRBD1	TGCGCCAGCAGCTGGGACAGGGGAATGATGAACACTGAAGCTTTCTTT	CASSWDRGMMNTEAFF
TRBV18	TRBJ2-7	few	TRBD2	TGTGCCAGCTCACCAGCAATTGGGGCTAGCGGGACCTTGAGCTCCTACGAGCAGTACTTC	CASSPAIGASGTLSSYEQYF
TRBV27	TRBJ1-2	many	TRBD1	TGTGCCAGCAGGGCCCGACAGGGGACGGGCTACACCTTC	CASRARQGTGYTF
TRBV29-1	TRBJ2-1	NA	NA	TGCAGCGTTCAATTTTACAATGAGCAGTTCTTC	CSVQFYNEQFF
TRBV9	TRBJ1-1	NA	NA	TGTGCCAGCAGCCAGGAAAGGGGCTGGACTGAAGCTTTCTTT	CASSQERGWTEAFF
TRBV2	TRBJ2-1	many	NA	TGTGCCAGCAGTGGACTGGGTTACAATGAGCAGTTCTTC	CASSGLGYNEQFF
TRBV7-9	TRBJ2-1	NA	TRBD2	TGTGCCAGCAGCTTAGTCCGAGAACTAGCGGGAGGCGAGCAGTTCTTC	CASSLVRELAGGEQFF
TRBV25-1	TRBJ1-6	many	NA	TGTGCCAGCAGTGAATACAGGTCAAAGAATTCACCCCTCCACTTT	CASSEYRSKNSPLHF
TRBV20-1	TRBJ1-1	many	TRBD1	TGCAGGGGGTTATACGGGACAGGCGAAGCTTTCTTT	CRGLYGTGEAFF
TRBV7-9	TRBJ2-3	NA	NA	TGTGCCAGCAGCTTACAAGTCGGGAGAATGGATACGCAGTATTTT	CASSLQVGRMDTQYF
TRBV20-1	TRBJ1-2	NA	NA	TGCAGTGCTACCGGGAAAAGGGCGGGTTATGGCTACACCTTC	CSATGKRAGYGYTF
TRBV6-2/TRBV6-3	TRBJ2-3	many	NA	TGTGCCAGCAGTCGGAATGCAGATACGCAGTATTTT	CASSRNADTQYF
TRBV19	TRBJ2-1	NA	NA	TGTGCCAGTAGTATAGCCCGAGAAGAGCAGTTCTTC	CASSIAREEQFF
TRBV5-1	TRBJ1-2	many	TRBD1	TGCGCCAGCAGCAGGGGACAGGGGAGAGGCTACACCTTC	CASSRGQGRGYTF
TRBV20-1	TRBJ1-2	many	TRBD1	TGCAGTGCTGTCTGGGGACAGGGGCTCTATGGCTACACCTTC	CSAVWGQGLYGYTF
TRBV15	TRBJ2-5	NA	NA	TGCGCCACCAGCAGAGGAATAGGGGACCAAGATACCCAGTACTTC	CATSRGIGDQDTQYF
TRBV2	TRBJ2-5	many	NA	TGTGCCAGCGACACCGGGACATCAAAACAAGAGACCCAGTACTTC	CASDTGTSKQETQYF
TRBV12-5	TRBJ1-5	many	NA	TGTGCTAGTGGTTTGGGGTCAGGGGTTGGCAATCAGCCCCAGCATTTT	CASGLGSGVGNQPQHF
TRBV7-7	TRBJ2-1	many	NA	TGTGCCAGCAGCTTAGATGGGGGCAGAGAGCAGTTCTTC	CASSLDGGREQFF
TRBV9	TRBJ2-7	NA	TRBD2	TGTGCCAGCAGCAATAGCGGGGCCTTCTACAATGAGCAGTACTTC	CASSNSGAFYNEQYF
TRBV3-1	TRBJ2-1	many	NA	TGTGCCAGCAGCCAAGAGGGGAGGAGGTTTCGTTACAATGAGCAGTTCTTC	CASSQEGRRFRYNEQFF
TRBV6-5	TRBJ1-1	NA	NA	TGTGCCAGCAGCTTGATACAGGGAACCACTGAAGCTTTCTTT	CASSLIQGTTEAFF
TRBV7-2	TRBJ2-5	many	NA	TGTGCCAGCAGCTTACGACAGATCCAAGAGACCCAGTACTTC	CASSLRQIQETQYF
TRBV3-1	TRBJ1-2	many	NA	TGTGCCAGCAGCCCGGGTATCAGCGACTATGGCTACACCTTC	CASSPGISDYGYTF
TRBV28	TRBJ1-2	many	NA	TGTGCCAGCAGTTCGTTGGGGGGGCAGTCGATCTATGGCTACACCTTC	CASSSLGGQSIYGYTF
TRBV11-2	TRBJ2-5	many	NA	TGTGCCAGCAGCTTCTCGCAGGGAAAGTCGGAGACCCAGTACTTC	CASSFSQGKSETQYF
TRBV6-4	TRBJ2-3	many	NA	TGTGCCAGCAGTGACCCTCCTGGGGATACGCAGTATTTT	CASSDPPGDTQYF
TRBV18	TRBJ2-1	many	NA	TGTGCCAGCCTTGTTACTAGTGGCAGGGAGCAGTTCTTC	CASLVTSGREQFF
TRBV9	TRBJ2-1	NA	NA	TGTGCCAGCAGCGTAGAGGGAGAAATGGGTGAGCAGTTCTTC	CASSVEGEMGEQFF
TRBV7-2	TRBJ2-7	many	NA	TGTGCCAGCAGCGGGTGGAGGGCAGTGGAACGCTACGAGCAGTACTTC	CASSGWRAVERYEQYF
TRBV4-1	TRBJ1-1	many	NA	TGCGCCAGCAGCCAGGGACCGGACGCGAACACTGAAGCTTTCTTT	CASSQGPDANTEAFF
TRBV7-8	TRBJ2-2	NA	TRBD1	TGTGCCAGCAGCACACTACCGGGACAGGAGAACACCGGGGAGCTGTTTTTT	CASSTLPGQENTGELFF
TRBV25-1	TRBJ2-7	many	TRBD1	TGTGCCAGCAAAGGACAGGGTGGTTACGAGCAGTACTTC	CASKGQGGYEQYF
TRBV7-2	TRBJ2-7	many	NA	TGTGCCAGCAGCCCCTCGGCTGTCAGCTCCTACGAGCAGTACTTC	CASSPSAVSSYEQYF
TRBV2	TRBJ2-4	NA	NA	TGTGCCAGCGGGGTAAACATCCAGTACTTC	CASGVNIQYF
TRBV19	TRBJ1-5	NA	NA	TGTGCCAGTAGTACCCGTCAGATGACTCAGCCCCAGCATTTT	CASSTRQMTQPQHF
TRBV7-6	TRBJ1-1	many	NA	TGTGCCAGCAGCTTACGACCCGGGGAAGGGTACGGGAACACTGAAGCTTTCTTT	CASSLRPGEGYGNTEAFF
TRBV11-2	TRBJ2-7	few	NA	TGTGCCAGCAGCTACCTTTTAAAGTACGAGCAGTACTTC	CASSYLLKYEQYF
TRBV5-1	TRBJ2-5	many	TRBD2	TGCGCCAGCAGCTTGGGGGGACTACAGCAAGAGACCCAGTACTTC	CASSLGGLQQETQYF
TRBV3-1	TRBJ2-7	many	NA	TGTGCCAGCAGCCATTCAAGCTCCTACGAGCAGTACTTC	CASSHSSSYEQYF
TRBV28	TRBJ1-4	many	TRBD1	TGCGGGACAGGGGCCGCTAATGAAAAACTGTTTTTT	CGTGAANEKLFF